The entry below describes one TCR beta chain. Its specificity is unknown. This sample was included in a study of siplizumab effects on memory and regulatory T cells. Assays covered about 10^5 TCR templates per sample. Assay used: immunoSEQ multiplex PCR; TCRdb lists only in-frame clones, some missing. The sample has 70,000 to 95,000 clones; 80% to 90% are singletons. Whole-study results and caveats: No naive or memory phenotype could be assigned to roughly 80-97% of proliferating clones. Tregs that proliferated in siplizumab cultures did not have their suppressive function confirmed.

CDR1 and CDR2 (germline): MNHNS, SASEGT. The CDR3 has 17 amino acids. V lost 1 base and J lost 4; bases outside the gene matches: 4. The sequenced sample was CD4+ T cells sorted from blood. The chain carries TRBV6-1 and TRBJ2-5; 15 bases map to TRBD2. The receptor's source is a human donor in good health. CDR3 coding DNA: TGTGCCAGCAGTGAAGGGTGGGGACTAGCGGGAGGAGAGACCCAGTACTTC. It codes for CASSEGWGLAGGETQYF.